The present T cell receptor beta chain was sequenced within a study of chemoradiotherapy in HPV16-positive cancers. The trim removed 6 bases at V and 2 bases at J, leaving 9 bases unmatched. The germline V gene has CDR1 LNHDA and CDR2 SQIVND (reference sequence). This CDR3 region has 16 residues. Profiling relied on immunoSEQ multiplex PCR, and the TCRdb table lists in-frame clones only, not all of them. The sample comprises fewer than 6,000 clones, around 84% of which are singletons, and approximately 9.7% rests with the top ten. The source material was tumor tissue, sampled from a patient who underwent chemoradiotherapy. The V call is TRBV19, the J call TRBJ2-4; TRBD1 matches 8 bases. The receptor's source is a human donor with HPV-associated anogenital cancer. The chain's CDR3 is CASSETGGRSKNIQYF. CDR3 coding DNA: TGTGCCAGTAGCGAAACAGGGGGAAGATCCAAAAACATTCAGTACTTC.